The TCR beta chain under discussion was sequenced for a study of blood T cells in healthy people across ages. As for the study in general: Template switching retrieved approximately one barcoded beta molecule for each two T cells.

Isolated PBMCs totaled at least 6.5 million in each sample. Through a sample-barcoded 5' primer and a J-beta primer mix, a second PCR was run for roughly 7 to 12 cycles. TCRdb re-called the 5' RACE reads with MiXCR, one entry per CDR3 protein. The sample comprises some 1,000,000 distinct CDR3 sequences, around 25% of which are singletons, and 0.65% to 0.95% rests with the top ten. The same data also went into a second study, on T cells of mothers and their children. From that study: Unrelated mother-child pairs always had slightly, but never significantly, lower normalized overlap than related pairs.

The TCR comes from a girl aged 2 to 9 in good health. The sample comprised blood.

The CDR3 coding sequence is TGTGCCAGCAGCTCGTGGACAGGGGTGCGGAACATTCAGTACTTC. This sequence encodes CASSSWTGVRNIQYF. The J gene is TRBJ2-4, the V gene TRBV7-2, with 9 bases fitting TRBD1. Germline values: CDR1 SGHTA, CDR2 FQGNSA. With 4 bases clipped from V and 7 bases from J, the junction kept 8 bases outside the gene matches. The CDR3 covers 15 residues.